The clone carrying this TCR beta chain occurred a few times. Its antigen is not identified. The sample comes from a study of regulatory T cells in long-lasting Graves disease. General observations from the study: The study examined only peripheral blood, not thyroid tissue.

V gave up 4 bases and J gave up 5 bases; unmatched junction bases: 7. From germline, CDR1 is SGHDT and CDR2 YYEEEE. This CDR3 has 15 amino acids. Indicated time point: persistent/refractory GD, antithyroid drugs over 5 years with positive TRAb. TCR sequences were obtained from RNA taken from PBMCs. Arm-PCR of CDR3 regions and iRepertoire HTBI primers were used to build TCR beta libraries. TCRdb itself ran the multiplex PCR reads through MiXCR, one entry per CDR3 protein. The data hold some 330,000 distinct CDR3 sequences, with about 23% observed a single time. The rearrangement links TRBV5-6 to TRBJ2-2, with TRBD2 matching 8 bases. The sequence came from a woman aged 40-49 years with Graves disease. The sequenced sample was peripheral blood mononuclear cells (PBMCs), obtained when the disease was refractory, from a patient treated with antithyroid drugs. The CDR3 nucleotides are TGTGCCAGCAGCAGGAGCGGGAGATTTACCGGGGAGCTGTTTTTT. Translation gives CASSRSGRFTGELFF.